This T cell receptor (beta chain) was captured in a study of metastatic and nonmetastatic thyroid tumors. The overall study: Repertoire comparison spanned blood and tumor or nodule tissue of malignant and benign thyroid patients.

Per germline, CDR1 DFQATT and CDR2 SNEGSKA (reference sequence). Trimming took 0 bases from V and 9 from J, leaving 19 bases between them. The CDR3 extends over 15 amino acids. A note on this clone: Its antigen is currently unknown.

Findings of the study overall: Benign nodules reportedly had significantly lower TCR beta diversity than malignant thyroid tumors in blood and tumor.

Authors' data handling: Building a distant-metastasis classifier for papillary thyroid cancer drew on CDR3 differences across clinicopathological groups. TCRdb reprocessed the PCR reads via MiXCR. None of the V and J calls come from the authors' own analysis; TCRdb made them. The table records several thousand clones, about 30% of them present only once. Ahead of thyroid surgery, no patient had received treatment of any kind. The sequence came from a female donor with papillary thyroid cancer or a benign thyroid nodule (not recorded which). Some clones in this sample may be carry-over from other donors' samples. The chain links TRBV20-1 to TRBJ2-3; D may be TRBD2 (6 bases). The sample comprised adjacent normal tissue. For the CDR3, the DNA is TGCAGTGCTAGAGATCAGGGTCCTTCGGGGGAGACGCAGTATTTT. Protein product: CSARDQGPSGETQYF.